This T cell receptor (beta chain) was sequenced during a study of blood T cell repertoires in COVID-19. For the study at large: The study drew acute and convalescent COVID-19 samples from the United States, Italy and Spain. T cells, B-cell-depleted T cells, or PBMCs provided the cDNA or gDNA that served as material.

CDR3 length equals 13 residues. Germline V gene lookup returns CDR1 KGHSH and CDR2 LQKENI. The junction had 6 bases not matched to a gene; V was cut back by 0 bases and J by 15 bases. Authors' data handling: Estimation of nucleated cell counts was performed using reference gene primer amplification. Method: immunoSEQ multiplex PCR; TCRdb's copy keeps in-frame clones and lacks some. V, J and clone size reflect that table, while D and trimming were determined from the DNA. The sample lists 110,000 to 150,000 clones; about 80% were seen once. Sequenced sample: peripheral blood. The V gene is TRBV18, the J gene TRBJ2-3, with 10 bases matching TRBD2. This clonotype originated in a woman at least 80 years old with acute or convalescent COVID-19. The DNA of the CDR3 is TGTGCCAGCTCACCACCGACCGGGACTAGCGAATATTTT. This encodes CASSPPTGTSEYF.